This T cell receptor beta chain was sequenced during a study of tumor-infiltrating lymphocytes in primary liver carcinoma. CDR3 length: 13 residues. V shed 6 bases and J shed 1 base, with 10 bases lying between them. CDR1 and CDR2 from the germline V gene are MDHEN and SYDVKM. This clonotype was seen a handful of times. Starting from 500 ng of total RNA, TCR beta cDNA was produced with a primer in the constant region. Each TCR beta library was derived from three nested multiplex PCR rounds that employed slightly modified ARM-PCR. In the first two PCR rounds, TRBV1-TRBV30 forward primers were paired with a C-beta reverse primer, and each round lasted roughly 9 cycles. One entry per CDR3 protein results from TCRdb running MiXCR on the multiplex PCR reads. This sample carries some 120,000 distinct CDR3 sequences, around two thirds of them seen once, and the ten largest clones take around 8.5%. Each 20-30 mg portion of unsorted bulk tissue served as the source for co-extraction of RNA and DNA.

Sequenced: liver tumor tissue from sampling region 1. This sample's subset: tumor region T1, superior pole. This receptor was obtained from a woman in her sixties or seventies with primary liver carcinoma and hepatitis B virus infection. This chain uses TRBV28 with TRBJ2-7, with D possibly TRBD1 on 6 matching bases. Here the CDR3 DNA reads TGTGCCAGCAGGCGGACAGTTTCCTACGAGCAGTACTTC. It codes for CASRRTVSYEQYF. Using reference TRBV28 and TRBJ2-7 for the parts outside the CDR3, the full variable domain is DVKVTQSSRYLVKRTGEKVFLECVQDMDHENMFWYRQDPGLGLRLIYFSYDVKMKEKGDIPEGYSVSREKKERFSLILESASTNQTSMYLCASRRTVSYEQYFGPGTRLTVT.